Listed below are T cell receptor beta chains from one sample, sequenced in a study of OX40 agonist ivuxolimab in advanced cancers. Data came from immunoSEQ multiplex PCR; TCRdb stores just in-frame clones and leaves some out. The data hold about 7,000 clones, with 75% to 90% observed a single time. The material was CD4+ or CD8+ T cells sorted from blood, obtained in a trial of the OX40 agonist ivuxolimab. Receptor source: an adult with an advanced solid tumor such as melanoma, head and neck, liver or kidney cancer. The CDR3 runs from the conserved cysteine through the conserved F or W. The D gene is left open where the match is weak. Not every row has a clone size; where given, it reads once, few, many or a size class.

j_call	d_call	v_call	cdr3_length	clone_size	cdr3_nt	cdr3_aa
TRBJ1-2	TRBD1	TRBV10-2	15	-	TGCGCCAGCAGTGAAATGGGGACAGGGGGAGATGGCTACACCTTC	CASSEMGTGGDGYTF
TRBJ1-4	-	TRBV6-1	14	few	TGTGCCAGCAGCGTTAGGGAGGAGTGGGAAAAACTGTTTTTT	CASSVREEWEKLFF
TRBJ2-1	TRBD1	TRBV5-1	14	-	TGCGCCAGCCTGGGACAGGGGTCCAACAATGAGCAGTTCTTC	CASLGQGSNNEQFF
TRBJ2-2	-	TRBV18	14	-	TGTGCCAGCTCACCAGGAACGAACACCGGGGAGCTGTTTTTT	CASSPGTNTGELFF
TRBJ2-1	TRBD2	TRBV28	17	-	TGTGCCAGCACCAACTCTCTGGGACTAGCGGGAACGAATGAGCAGTTCTTC	CASTNSLGLAGTNEQFF
TRBJ1-1	-	TRBV2	15	-	TGTGCCAGCAGTGAAGATTCCGGGCCGAACACTGAAGCTTTCTTT	CASSEDSGPNTEAFF
TRBJ2-3	-	TRBV27	15	-	TGTGCCAGCAGACTATGGGACTTCCCCGGGGATACGCAGTATTTT	CASRLWDFPGDTQYF
TRBJ1-2	TRBD1	TRBV27	14	once	TGTGCCAGCAGTCTCGGGACAGGGGGCTATGGCTACACCTTC	CASSLGTGGYGYTF
TRBJ1-3	-	TRBV21-1	17	-	TGTGCCAGCAGCAAAGGGGGAGGGGAGGCATCTGGAAACACCATATATTTT	CASSKGGGEASGNTIYF
TRBJ2-7	-	TRBV5-4	14	-	TGTGCCAGCAGCTTAGTCGGCGGTGAGCGCGAGCAGTACTTC	CASSLVGGEREQYF
TRBJ2-7	TRBD2	TRBV4-1	16	-	TGCGCCAGCAGCCAAGTGGCTAGCGGGGGAGCCTACGAGCAGTACTTC	CASSQVASGGAYEQYF
TRBJ2-7	-	TRBV10-1	12	-	TGCGCCAGCAGCCAGGGGTCCTACGAGCAGTACTTC	CASSQGSYEQYF
TRBJ2-7	-	TRBV6-5	13	-	TGTGCCAGCAGCAGGGGCAGGGGGGGCGAGCAGTACTTC	CASSRGRGGEQYF
TRBJ1-1	-	TRBV5-1	13	-	TGCGCCAGCAGCTTGGCCGGGACCACAGAAGCTTTCTTT	CASSLAGTTEAFF
TRBJ1-3	-	TRBV6-5	14	few	TGTGCCAGCAGTTACTCAGGGTCTGGAAACACCATATATTTT	CASSYSGSGNTIYF
TRBJ2-7	TRBD1	TRBV5-4	15	-	TGTGCCAGCAGCTTGGGGACAGGGGGCTCGTACGAGCAGTACTTC	CASSLGTGGSYEQYF
TRBJ2-3	TRBD2	TRBV4-1	17	-	TGCGCCAGCAGCCAAGTATCACTAGCGGCTAGCACAGATACGCAGTATTTT	CASSQVSLAASTDTQYF
TRBJ2-1	-	TRBV7-9	15	-	TGTGCCAGCAGCTCGCCGAGGGGGGCCTACAATGAGCAGTTCTTC	CASSSPRGAYNEQFF
TRBJ1-2	TRBD1	TRBV19	13	few	TGTGCCAGTAGTCCGCAGGGGGCGCGAGGCTACACCTTC	CASSPQGARGYTF
TRBJ2-1	TRBD2	TRBV27	16	-	TGTGCCAGCAGTTTGCGGACTAGCGGGCTAACAGGAGAACTGTTCTTC	CASSLRTSGLTGELFF
TRBJ2-5	-	TRBV11-2	15	-	TGTGCCAGCAGCTTAGGGCGGGGACCGCAAGAGACCCAGTACTTC	CASSLGRGPQETQYF
TRBJ2-4	TRBD2	TRBV20-1	11	-	TGCAGTGCCGACGCCAGCGGGGAACTCTCCTTC	CSADASGELSF